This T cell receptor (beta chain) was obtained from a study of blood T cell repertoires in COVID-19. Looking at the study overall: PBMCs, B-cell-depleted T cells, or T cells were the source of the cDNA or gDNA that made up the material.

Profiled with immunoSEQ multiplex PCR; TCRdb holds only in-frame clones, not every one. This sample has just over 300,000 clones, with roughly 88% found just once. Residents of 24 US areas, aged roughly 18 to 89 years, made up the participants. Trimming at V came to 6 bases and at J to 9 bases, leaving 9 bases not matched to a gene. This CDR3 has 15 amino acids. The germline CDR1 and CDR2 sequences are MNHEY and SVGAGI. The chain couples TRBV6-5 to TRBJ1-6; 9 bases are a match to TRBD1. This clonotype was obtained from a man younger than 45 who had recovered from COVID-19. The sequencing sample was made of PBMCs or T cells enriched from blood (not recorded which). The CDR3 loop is CASSPRDRVLSPLHF. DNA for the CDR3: TGTGCCAGCAGCCCCCGGGACAGGGTCCTTTCACCCCTCCACTTT.